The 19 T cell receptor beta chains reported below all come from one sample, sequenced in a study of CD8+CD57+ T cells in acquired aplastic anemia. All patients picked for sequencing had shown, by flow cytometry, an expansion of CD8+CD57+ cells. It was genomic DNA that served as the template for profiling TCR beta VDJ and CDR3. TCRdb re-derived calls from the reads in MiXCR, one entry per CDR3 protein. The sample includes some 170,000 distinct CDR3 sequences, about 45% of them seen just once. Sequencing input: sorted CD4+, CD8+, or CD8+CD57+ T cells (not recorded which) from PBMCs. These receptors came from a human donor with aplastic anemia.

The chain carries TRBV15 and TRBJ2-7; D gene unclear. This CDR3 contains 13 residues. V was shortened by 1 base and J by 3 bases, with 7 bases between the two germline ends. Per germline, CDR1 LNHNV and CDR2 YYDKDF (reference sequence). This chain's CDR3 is CATSRAINYEQYF. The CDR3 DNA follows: TGTGCCACCAGCAGAGCCATTAACTACGAGCAGTACTTC.

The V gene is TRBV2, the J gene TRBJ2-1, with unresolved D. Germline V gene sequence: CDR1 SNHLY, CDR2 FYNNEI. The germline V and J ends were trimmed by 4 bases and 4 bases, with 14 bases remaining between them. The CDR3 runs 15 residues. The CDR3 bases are TGTGCCAGCAGTGCACGTGGCCAGCTTTACAATGAGCAGTTCTTC. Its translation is CASSARGQLYNEQFF.

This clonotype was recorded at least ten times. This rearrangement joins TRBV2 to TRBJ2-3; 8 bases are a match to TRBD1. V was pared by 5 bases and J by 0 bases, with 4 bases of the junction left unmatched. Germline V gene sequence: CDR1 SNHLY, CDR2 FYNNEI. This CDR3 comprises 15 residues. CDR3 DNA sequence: TGTGCCAGCAGTTCCAGGGGGCTCAGCACAGATACGCAGTATTTT. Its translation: CASSSRGLSTDTQYF. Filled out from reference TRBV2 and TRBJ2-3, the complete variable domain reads EPEVTQTPSHQVTQMGQEVILRCVPISNHLYFYWYRQILGQKVEFLVSFYNNEISEKSEIFDDQFSVERPDGSNFTLKIRSTKLEDSAMYFCASSSRGLSTDTQYFGPGTRLTVL.

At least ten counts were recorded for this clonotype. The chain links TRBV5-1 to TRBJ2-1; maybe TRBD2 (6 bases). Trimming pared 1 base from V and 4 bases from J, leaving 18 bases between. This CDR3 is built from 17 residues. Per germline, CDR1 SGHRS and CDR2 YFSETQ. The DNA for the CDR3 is TGCGCCAGCAGCTTGCGCGACCCGGGACTCTCGTACAATGAGCAGTTCTTC. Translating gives CASSLRDPGLSYNEQFF.

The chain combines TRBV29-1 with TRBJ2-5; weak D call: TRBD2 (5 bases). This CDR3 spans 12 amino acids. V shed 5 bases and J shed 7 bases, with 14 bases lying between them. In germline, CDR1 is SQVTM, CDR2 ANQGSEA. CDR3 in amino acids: CSVLQGSGTQYF. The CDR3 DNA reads TGCAGCGTTCTCCAAGGGAGCGGGACCCAGTACTTC.

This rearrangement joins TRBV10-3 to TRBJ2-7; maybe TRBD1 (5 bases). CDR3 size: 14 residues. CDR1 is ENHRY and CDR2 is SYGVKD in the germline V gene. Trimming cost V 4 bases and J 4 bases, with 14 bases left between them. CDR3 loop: CAISGVRARYEQYF. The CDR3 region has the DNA TGTGCCATCAGTGGTGTCAGGGCTCGTTACGAGCAGTACTTC.

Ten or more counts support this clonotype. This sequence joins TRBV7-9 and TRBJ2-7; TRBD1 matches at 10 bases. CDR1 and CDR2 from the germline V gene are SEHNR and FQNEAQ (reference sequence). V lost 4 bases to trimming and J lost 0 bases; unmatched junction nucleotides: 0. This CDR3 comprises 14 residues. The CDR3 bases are TGTGCCAGCAGCTGGGACAGGGGCTCCTACGAGCAGTACTTC. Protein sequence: CASSWDRGSYEQYF.

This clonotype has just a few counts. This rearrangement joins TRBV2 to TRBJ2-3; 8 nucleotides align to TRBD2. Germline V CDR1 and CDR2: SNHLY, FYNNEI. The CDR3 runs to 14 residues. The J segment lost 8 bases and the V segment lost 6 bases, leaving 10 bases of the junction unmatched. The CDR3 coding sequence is TGTGCCAGCAGAGACGGGACTAGATCTCTTACGCAGTATTTT. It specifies CASRDGTRSLTQYF. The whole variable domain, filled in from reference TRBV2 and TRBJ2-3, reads EPEVTQTPSHQVTQMGQEVILRCVPISNHLYFYWYRQILGQKVEFLVSFYNNEISEKSEIFDDQFSVERPDGSNFTLKIRSTKLEDSAMYFCASRDGTRSLTQYFGPGTRLTVL.

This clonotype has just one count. CDR3 DNA: TGTGCCAGCAGCTTGGAGCAGATCTCCTACGAGCAGTACTTC. It yields the protein CASSLEQISYEQYF. The V gene is TRBV7-2, the J gene TRBJ2-7; no firm D call. This CDR3 is built from 14 residues. V dropped 3 bases and J dropped 0 bases, with 9 bases sitting between them. Germline values: CDR1 SGHTA, CDR2 FQGNSA.

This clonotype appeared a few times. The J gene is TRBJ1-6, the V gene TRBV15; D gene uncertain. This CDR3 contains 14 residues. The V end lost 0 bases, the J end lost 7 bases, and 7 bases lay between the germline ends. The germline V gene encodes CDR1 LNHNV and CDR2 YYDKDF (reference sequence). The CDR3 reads CATSRDPSNSPLHF. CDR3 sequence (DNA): TGTGCCACCAGCAGAGATCCTAGCAATTCACCCCTCCACTTT.

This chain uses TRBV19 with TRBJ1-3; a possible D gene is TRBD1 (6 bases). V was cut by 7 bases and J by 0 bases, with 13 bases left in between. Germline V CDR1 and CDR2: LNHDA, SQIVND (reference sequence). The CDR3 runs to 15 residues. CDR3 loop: CASTPRTDSGNTIYF. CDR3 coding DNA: TGTGCCAGTACTCCCAGGACAGACTCTGGAAACACCATATATTTT.

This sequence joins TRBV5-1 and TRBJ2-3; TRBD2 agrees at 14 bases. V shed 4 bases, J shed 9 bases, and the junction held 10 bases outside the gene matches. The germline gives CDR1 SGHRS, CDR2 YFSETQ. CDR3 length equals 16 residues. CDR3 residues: CASSLWTSGGPGTQYF. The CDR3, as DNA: TGCGCCAGCAGCCTATGGACTAGCGGGGGGCCAGGGACGCAGTATTTT.

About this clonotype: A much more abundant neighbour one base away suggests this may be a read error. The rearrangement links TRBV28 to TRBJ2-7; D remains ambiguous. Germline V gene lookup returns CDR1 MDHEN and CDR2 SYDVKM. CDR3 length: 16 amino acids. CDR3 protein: CANSSLLQLHSYEQYF. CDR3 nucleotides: TGTGCCAACAGTTCCCTACTGCAGTTACACTCCTACGAGCAGTACTTC.

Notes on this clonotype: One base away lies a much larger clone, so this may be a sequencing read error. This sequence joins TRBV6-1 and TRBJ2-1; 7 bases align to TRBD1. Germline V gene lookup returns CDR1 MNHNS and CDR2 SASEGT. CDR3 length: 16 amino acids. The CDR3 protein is CVSAEYRTGLYNEQFF. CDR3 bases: TGTGTCAGCGCGGAGTATCGGACAGGATTATACAATGAGCAGTTCTTC.

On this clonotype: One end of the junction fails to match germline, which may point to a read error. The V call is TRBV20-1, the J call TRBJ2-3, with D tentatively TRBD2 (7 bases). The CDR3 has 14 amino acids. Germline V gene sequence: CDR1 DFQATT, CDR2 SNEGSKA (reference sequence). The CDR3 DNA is TGCAGCGCTACTCGAGGTAGGGGGGGAGATACGCAGTATTTT. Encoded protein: CSATRGRGGDTQYF.

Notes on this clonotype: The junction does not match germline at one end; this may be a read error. CDR3 loop: CASSEVRANVLTF. For the CDR3, the DNA is TGTGCCAGCAGTGAAGTCAGGGCGAACGTCCTGACTTTC. This rearrangement joins TRBV2 to TRBJ2-6; D is possibly TRBD1 (5 bases). The CDR3 extends over 13 amino acids. The germline gives CDR1 SNHLY, CDR2 FYNNEI.

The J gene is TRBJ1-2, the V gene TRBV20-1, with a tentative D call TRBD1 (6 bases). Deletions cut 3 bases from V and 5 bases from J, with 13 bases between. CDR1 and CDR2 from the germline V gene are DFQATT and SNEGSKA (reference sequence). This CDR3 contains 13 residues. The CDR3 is CSARGQTGYGYTF. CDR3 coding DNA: TGCAGTGCTAGGGGACAAACGGGTTATGGCTACACCTTC.

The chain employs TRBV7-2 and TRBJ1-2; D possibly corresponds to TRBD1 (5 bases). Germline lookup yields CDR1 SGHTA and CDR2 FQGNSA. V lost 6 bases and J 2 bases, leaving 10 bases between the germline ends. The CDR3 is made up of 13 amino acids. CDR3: CASSPRVNYGYTF. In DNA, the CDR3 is TGTGCCAGCAGTCCCAGGGTGAACTATGGCTACACCTTC.

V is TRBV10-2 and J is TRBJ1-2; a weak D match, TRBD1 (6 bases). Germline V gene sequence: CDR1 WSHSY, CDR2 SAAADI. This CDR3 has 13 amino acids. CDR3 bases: TGCGCTACCGTGAGGGGGAACGGCTATGGCTACACCTTC. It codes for CATVRGNGYGYTF.